The entry that follows covers one TCR beta chain sequence. Per the germline V gene, CDR1 is SGHAT and CDR2 is FQNNGV. CDR3 size: 15 residues. V lost 5 bases and J 4 bases, leaving 17 bases between the germline ends. The data derive from a study of T cell responses to AZD1222 COVID-19 vaccine. Repertoires were generated with immunoSEQ multiplex PCR, while TCRdb's copy carries only in-frame clones and drops some. The data hold 120,000 to 150,000 clones, with about 86% observed a single time. The input for sequencing was peripheral blood, taken 28 days after the second AZD1222 dose. This rearrangement joins TRBV11-2 to TRBJ1-1, with D hard to call. This sequence was found in an adult who received the AZD1222 COVID-19 vaccine. The DNA of the CDR3 is TGTGCCAGCAGCCCCGTAGGAGGAGCCCCCACTGAAGCTTTCTTT. Encoded protein: CASSPVGGAPTEAFF.